These T cell receptor beta chains were read from a single sample in a study of read filtering for tumor transcriptome and immune sequencing. TCRdb independently ran MiXCR on the reads; one entry per CDR3 protein. Of about 39,000 distinct CDR3 sequences detected, roughly an eighth appear once; the ten largest clones hold approximately 7%. The sequenced material came from a population of CD138-negative cells sorted from bone marrow. These receptors originate from a donor over 35 with multiple myeloma. CDR3s include the opening cysteine and the closing phenylalanine or tryptophan.

TRBV3-1	TRBJ2-2	CASSLRDSRDGELFF
TRBV12-3/TRBV12-4	TRBJ2-5	CASSLRGASQETQYF
TRBV7-6	TRBJ2-3	CASSFRAAADTQYF
TRBV27	TRBJ1-1	CASSINRNTEAFF
TRBV20-1	TRBJ1-1	CSAASGRRGTEAFF
TRBV20-1	TRBJ1-5	CSARVEGSGGQPQHF
TRBV3-1	TRBJ2-5	CASSQVRSGSGETQYF
TRBV19	TRBJ1-2	CASSPTGRDYGYTF
TRBV3-1	TRBJ2-1	CASSHPRLRGGDEQFF
TRBV10-2	TRBJ2-1	CASRPTSGGEYNEQFF
TRBV7-9	TRBJ1-5	CASSLSGHNQPQHF
TRBV5-1	TRBJ2-7	CASSSSRFRHEQYF
TRBV27	TRBJ2-6	CASTRQFLKGSGANVLTF